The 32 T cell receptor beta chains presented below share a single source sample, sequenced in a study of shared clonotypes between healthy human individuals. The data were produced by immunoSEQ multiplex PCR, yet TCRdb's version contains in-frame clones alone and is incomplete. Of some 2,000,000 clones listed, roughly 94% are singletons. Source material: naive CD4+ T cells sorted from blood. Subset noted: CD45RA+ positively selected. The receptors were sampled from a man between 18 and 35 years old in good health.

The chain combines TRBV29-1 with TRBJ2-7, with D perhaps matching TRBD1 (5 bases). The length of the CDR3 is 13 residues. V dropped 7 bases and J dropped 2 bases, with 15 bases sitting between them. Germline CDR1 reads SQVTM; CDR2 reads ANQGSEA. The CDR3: CSARLGRAYEQYF. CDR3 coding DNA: TGCAGCGCCCGCCTTGGCAGGGCCTACGAGCAGTACTTC.

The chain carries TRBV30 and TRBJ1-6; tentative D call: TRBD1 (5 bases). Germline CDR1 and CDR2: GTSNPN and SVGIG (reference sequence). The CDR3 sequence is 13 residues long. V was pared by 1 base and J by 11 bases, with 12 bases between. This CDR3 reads CAWSGYGAPPLHF. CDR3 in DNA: TGTGCCTGGAGTGGATACGGGGCGCCACCCCTCCACTTT.

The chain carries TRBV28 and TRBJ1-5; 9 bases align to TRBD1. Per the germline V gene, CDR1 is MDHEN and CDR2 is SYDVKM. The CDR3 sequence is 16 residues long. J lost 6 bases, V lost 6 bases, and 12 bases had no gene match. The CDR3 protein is CASSFGPGTGPQPQHF. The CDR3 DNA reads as TGTGCCAGCAGCTTTGGGCCCGGGACAGGGCCTCAGCCCCAGCATTTT. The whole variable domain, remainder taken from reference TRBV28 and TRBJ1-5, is DVKVTQSSRYLVKRTGEKVFLECVQDMDHENMFWYRQDPGLGLRLIYFSYDVKMKEKGDIPEGYSVSREKKERFSLILESASTNQTSMYLCASSFGPGTGPQPQHFGDGTRLSIL.

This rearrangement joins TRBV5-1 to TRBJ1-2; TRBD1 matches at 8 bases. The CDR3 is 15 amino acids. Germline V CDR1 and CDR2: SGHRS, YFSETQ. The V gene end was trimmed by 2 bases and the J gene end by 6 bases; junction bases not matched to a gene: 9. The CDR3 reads CASSFTGGGADGYTF. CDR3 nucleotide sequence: TGCGCCAGCAGCTTCACAGGGGGAGGAGCGGATGGCTACACCTTC.

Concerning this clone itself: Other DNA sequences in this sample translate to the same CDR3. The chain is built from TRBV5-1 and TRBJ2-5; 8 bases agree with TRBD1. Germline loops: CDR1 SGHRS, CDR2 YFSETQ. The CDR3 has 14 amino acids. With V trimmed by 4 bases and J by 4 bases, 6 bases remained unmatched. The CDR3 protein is CASSPGQGRETQYF. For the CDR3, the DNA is TGCGCCAGCAGCCCCGGACAGGGACGAGAGACCCAGTACTTC.

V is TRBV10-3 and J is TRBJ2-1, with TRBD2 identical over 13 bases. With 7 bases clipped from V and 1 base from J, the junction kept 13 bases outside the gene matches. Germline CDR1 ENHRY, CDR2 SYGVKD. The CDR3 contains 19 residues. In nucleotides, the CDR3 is TGTGCCATCATGAGAAGCGGACTAGCGGGAGTTAGGTCCTACAATGAGCAGTTCTTC. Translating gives CAIMRSGLAGVRSYNEQFF.

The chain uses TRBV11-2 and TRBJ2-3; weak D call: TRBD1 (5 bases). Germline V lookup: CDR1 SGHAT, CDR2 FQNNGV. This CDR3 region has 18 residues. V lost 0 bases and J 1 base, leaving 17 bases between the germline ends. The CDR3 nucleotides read TGTGCCAGCAGCTTAGATTACCGTGGCAGGGCAGGCACAGATACGCAGTATTTT. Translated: CASSLDYRGRAGTDTQYF.

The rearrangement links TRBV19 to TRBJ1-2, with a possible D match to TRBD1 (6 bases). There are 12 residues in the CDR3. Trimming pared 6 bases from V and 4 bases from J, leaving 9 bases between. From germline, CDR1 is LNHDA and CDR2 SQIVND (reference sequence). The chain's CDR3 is CASRDSSYGYTF. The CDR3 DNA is TGTGCCAGTAGGGACAGCTCCTATGGCTACACCTTC.

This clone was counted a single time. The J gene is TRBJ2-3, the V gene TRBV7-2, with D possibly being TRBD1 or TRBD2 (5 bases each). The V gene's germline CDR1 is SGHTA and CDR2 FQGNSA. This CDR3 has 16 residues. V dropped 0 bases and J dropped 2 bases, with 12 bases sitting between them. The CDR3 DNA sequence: TGTGCCAGCAGCTTAGCGCCAGGGACCCTCACAGATACGCAGTATTTT. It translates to CASSLAPGTLTDTQYF. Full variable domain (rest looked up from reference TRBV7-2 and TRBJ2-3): GAGVSQSPSNKVTEKGKDVELRCDPISGHTALYWYRQSLGQGLEFLIYFQGNSAPDKSGLPSDRFSAERTGGSVSTLTIQRTQQEDSAVYLCASSLAPGTLTDTQYFGPGTRLTVL.

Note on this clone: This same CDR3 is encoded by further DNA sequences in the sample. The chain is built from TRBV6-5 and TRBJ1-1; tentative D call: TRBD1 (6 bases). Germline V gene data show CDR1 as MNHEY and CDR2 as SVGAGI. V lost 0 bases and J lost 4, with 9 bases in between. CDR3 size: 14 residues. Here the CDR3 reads CASSYSKGGTEAFF. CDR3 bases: TGTGCCAGCAGTTACTCTAAAGGGGGCACTGAAGCTTTCTTT.

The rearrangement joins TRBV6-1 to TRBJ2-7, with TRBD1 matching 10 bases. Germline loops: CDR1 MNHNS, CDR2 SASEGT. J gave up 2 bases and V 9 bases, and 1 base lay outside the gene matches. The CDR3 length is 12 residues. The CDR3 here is CARDRGTYEQYF. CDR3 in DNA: TGTGCCAGGGACAGGGGGACCTACGAGCAGTACTTC.

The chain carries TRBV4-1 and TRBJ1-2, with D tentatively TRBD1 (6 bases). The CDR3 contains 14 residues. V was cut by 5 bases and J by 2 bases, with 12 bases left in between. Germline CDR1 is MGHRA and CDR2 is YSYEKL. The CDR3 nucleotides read TGCGCCAGCAGCGACGGGACACCAAACTATGGCTACACCTTC. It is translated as CASSDGTPNYGYTF.

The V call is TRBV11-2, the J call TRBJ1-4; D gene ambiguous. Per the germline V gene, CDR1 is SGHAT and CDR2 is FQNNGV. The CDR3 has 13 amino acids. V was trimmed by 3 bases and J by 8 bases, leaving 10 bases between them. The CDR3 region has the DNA TGTGCCAGCAGCTTTTATACCAAGGAAAAACTGTTTTTT. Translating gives CASSFYTKEKLFF.

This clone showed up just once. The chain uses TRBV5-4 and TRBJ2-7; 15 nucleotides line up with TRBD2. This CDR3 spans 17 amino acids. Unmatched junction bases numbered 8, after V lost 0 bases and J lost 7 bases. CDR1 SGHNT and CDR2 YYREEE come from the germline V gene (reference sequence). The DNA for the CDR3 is TGTGCCAGCAGCTTGGGGACTAGCGGGAGGGGTAGCAGGGAGCAGTACTTC. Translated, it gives CASSLGTSGRGSREQYF.

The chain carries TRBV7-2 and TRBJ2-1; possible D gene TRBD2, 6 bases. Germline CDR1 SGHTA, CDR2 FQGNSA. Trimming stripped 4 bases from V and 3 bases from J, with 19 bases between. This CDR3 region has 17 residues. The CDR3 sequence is CASSSSSVSVGYNEQFF. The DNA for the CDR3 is TGTGCCAGCAGCTCATCTAGCGTATCCGTGGGCTACAATGAGCAGTTCTTC.

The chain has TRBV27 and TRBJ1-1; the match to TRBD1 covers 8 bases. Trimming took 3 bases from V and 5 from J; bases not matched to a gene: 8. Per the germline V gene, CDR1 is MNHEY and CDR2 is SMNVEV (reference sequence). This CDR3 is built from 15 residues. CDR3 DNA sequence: TGTGCCAGCAGTTTCCGACAGGGGAGAAATACTGAAGCTTTCTTT. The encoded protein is CASSFRQGRNTEAFF.

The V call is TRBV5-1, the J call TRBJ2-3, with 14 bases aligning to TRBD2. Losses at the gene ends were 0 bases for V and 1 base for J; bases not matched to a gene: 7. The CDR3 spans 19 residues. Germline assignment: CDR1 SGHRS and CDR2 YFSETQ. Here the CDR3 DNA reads TGCGCCAGCAGCTTGGCGGGACTAGCGGGAGTGGGCCGCACAGATACGCAGTATTTT. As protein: CASSLAGLAGVGRTDTQYF.

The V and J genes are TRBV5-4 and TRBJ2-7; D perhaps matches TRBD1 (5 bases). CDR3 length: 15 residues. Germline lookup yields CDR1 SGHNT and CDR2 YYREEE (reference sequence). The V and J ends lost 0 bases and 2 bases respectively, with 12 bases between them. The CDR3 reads CASSLVAGSAYEQYF. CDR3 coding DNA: TGTGCCAGCAGCTTGGTGGCAGGGTCGGCCTACGAGCAGTACTTC.

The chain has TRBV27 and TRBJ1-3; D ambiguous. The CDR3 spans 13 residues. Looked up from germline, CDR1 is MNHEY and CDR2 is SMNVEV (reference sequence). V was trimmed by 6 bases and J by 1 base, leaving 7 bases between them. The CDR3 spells CASRPNSGNTIYF. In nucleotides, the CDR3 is TGTGCCAGCAGACCTAATTCTGGAAACACCATATATTTT.

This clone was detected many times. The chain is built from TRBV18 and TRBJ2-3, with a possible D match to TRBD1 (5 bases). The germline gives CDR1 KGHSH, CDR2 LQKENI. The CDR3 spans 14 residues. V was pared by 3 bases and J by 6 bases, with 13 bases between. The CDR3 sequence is CASSPQQAPDTQYF. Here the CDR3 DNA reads TGTGCCAGCTCACCTCAACAGGCCCCCGATACGCAGTATTTT.

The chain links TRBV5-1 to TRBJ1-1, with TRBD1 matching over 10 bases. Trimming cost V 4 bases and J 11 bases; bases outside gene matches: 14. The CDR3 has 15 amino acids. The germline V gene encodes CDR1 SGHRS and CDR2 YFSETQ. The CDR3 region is CASSPRQGAPGWAFF. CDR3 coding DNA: TGCGCCAGCAGCCCCCGACAGGGGGCGCCGGGGTGGGCTTTCTTT.

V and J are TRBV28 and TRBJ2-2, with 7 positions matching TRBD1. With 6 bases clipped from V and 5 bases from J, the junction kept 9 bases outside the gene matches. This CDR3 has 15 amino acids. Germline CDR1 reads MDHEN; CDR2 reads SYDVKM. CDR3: CASRKQGRTTGELFF. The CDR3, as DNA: TGTGCCAGCAGGAAACAGGGGAGAACAACCGGGGAGCTGTTTTTT.

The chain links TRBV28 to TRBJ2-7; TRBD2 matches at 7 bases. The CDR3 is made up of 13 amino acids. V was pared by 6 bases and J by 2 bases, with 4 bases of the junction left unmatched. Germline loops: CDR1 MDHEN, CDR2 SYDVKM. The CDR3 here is CASRPAGTYEQYF. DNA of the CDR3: TGTGCCAGCAGGCCAGCGGGGACCTACGAGCAGTACTTC.

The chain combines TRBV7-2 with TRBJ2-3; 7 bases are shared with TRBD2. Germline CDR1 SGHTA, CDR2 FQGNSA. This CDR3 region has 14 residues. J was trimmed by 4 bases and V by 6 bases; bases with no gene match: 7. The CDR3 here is CASRIAGIPDTQYF. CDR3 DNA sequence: TGTGCCAGCAGGATAGCGGGTATTCCAGATACGCAGTATTTT.

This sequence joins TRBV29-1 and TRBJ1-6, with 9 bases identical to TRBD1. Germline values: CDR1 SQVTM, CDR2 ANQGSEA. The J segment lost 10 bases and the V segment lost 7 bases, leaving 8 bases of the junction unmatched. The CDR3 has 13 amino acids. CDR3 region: CSASTGGNSPLHF. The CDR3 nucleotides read TGCAGCGCCTCGACAGGGGGTAACTCACCCCTCCACTTT.

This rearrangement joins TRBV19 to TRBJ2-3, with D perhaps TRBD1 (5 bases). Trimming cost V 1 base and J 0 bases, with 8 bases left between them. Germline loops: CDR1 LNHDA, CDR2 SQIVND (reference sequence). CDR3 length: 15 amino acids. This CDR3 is CASSIVAGSTDTQYF. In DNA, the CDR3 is TGTGCCAGTAGTATAGTGGCAGGGAGCACAGATACGCAGTATTTT.

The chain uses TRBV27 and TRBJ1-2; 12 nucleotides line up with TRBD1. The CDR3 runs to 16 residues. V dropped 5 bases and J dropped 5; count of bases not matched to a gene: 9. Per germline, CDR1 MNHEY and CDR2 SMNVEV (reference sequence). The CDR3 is CASSPAGQGASYGYTF. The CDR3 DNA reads TGTGCCAGCAGTCCCGCGGGACAGGGGGCATCGTATGGCTACACCTTC.

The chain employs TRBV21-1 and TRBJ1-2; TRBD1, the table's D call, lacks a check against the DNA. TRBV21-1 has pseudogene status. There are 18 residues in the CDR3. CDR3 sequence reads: CASSPSPDRGNAPTGYTF. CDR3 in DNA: TGTGCCAGCAGCCCCTCTCCGGACAGGGGAAACGCTCCTACTGGCTACACCTTC.

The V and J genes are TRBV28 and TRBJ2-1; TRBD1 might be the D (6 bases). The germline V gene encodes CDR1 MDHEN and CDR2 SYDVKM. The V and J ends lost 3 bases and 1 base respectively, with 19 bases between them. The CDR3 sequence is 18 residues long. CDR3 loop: CASSFLTTGRASYNEQFF. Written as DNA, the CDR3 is TGTGCCAGCAGTTTCCTCACCACAGGGCGAGCGTCCTACAATGAGCAGTTCTTC.

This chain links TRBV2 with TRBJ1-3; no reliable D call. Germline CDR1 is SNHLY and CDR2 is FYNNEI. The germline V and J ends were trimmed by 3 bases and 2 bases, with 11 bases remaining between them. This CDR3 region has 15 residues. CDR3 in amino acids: CASSESGGAGNTIYF. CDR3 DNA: TGTGCCAGCAGTGAGTCGGGCGGGGCTGGAAACACCATATATTTT.

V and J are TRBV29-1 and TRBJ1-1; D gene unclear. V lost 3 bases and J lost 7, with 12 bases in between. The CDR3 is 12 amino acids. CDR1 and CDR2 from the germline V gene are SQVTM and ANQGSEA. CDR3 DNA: TGCAGCGTTGATCTCCTTGCGGGTGAAGCTTTCTTT. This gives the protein CSVDLLAGEAFF. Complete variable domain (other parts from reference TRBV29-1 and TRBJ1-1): SAVISQKPSRDICQRGTSLTIQCQVDSQVTMMFWYRQQPGQSLTLIATANQGSEATYESGFVIDKFPISRPNLTFSTLTVSNMSPEDSSIYLCSVDLLAGEAFFGQGTRLTVV.

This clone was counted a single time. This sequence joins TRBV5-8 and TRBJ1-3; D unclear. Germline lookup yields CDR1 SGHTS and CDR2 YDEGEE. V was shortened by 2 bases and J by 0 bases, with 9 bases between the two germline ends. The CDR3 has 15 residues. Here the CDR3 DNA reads TGTGCCAGCAGCTTTGGCTGGAGCTCTGGAAACACCATATATTTT. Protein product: CASSFGWSSGNTIYF.